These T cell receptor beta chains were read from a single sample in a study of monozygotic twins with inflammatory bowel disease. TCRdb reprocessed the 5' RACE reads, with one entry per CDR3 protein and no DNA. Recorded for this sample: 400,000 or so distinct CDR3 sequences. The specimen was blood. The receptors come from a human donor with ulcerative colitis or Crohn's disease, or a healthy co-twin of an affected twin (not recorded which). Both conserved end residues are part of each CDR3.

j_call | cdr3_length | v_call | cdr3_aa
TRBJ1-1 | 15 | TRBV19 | CASSIPPGAGTEAFF
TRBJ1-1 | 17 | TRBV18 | CASSPLEGMEVNTEAFF
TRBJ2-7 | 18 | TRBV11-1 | CASSLARVLAGESYEQYF
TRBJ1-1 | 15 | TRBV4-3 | CASSQDMDRNTEAFF
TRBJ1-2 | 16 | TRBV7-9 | CASSSELGQGGYGYTF
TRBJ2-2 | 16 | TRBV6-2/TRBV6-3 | CASSYRGGRNTGELFF
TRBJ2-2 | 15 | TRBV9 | CASSPRGVDTGELFF
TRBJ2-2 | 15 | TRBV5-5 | CASSIAGGNTGELFF
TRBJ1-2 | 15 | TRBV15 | CATSRVSIGRRIYTF
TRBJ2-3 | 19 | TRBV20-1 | CSARDLPRGRGESPDTQYF
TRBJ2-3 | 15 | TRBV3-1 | CASSQDGTGTDTQYF
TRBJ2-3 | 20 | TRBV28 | CASSNPPGLAGETSTDTQYF
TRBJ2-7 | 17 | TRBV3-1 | CASSQEASGRFTYEQYF
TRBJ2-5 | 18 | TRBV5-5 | CASSLHIYWTGGQETQYF
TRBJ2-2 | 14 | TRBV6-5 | CASSYSKYTGELFF
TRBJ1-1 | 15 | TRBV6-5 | CASSYLQRGEIEAFF
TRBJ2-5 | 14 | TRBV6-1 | CASRLLAGEGTQYF
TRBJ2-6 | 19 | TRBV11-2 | CASSLNRGRAADGANVLTF
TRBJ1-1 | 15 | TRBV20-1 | CSAPTRGGGNTEAFF
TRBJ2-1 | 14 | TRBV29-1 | CSVEQGASYNEQFF
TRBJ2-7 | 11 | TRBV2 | CASSRSGEQYF
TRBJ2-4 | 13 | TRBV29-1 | CSVEGVAPRNQYF